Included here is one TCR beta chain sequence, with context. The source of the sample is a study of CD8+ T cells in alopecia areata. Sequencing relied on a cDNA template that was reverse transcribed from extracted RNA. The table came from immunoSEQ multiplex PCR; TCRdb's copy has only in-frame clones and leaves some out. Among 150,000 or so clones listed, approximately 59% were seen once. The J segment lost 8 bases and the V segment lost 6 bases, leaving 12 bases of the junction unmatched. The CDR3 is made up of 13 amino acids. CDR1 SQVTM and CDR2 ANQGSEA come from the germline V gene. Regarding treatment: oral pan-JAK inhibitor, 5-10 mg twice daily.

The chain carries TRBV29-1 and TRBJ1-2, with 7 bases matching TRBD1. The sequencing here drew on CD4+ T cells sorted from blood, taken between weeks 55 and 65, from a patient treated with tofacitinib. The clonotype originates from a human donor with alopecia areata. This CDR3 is CSVGEQGSGGYTF. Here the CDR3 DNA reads TGCAGCGTGGGGGAACAGGGGAGCGGAGGCTACACCTTC.